These 23 T cell receptor beta chains share one sample of origin, sequenced in a study of blood T cell repertoires in COVID-19. Profiled with immunoSEQ multiplex PCR; TCRdb holds only in-frame clones, not every one. The table has about 300,000 clones, 86% seen once; the top ten hold 1.5% to 2%. Material for sequencing was peripheral blood. The source is a woman aged 45-59 years with acute or convalescent COVID-19.

This clone has a handful of counts. The gene calls are TRBV2 and TRBJ1-5; the D gene is possibly TRBD1 (5 bases). The germline V gene encodes CDR1 SNHLY and CDR2 FYNNEI. With 2 bases removed from V and 5 bases from J, the gap between germline ends came to 10 bases. This CDR3 spans 14 amino acids. The CDR3 reads CASSEQGRDQPQHF. For the CDR3, the DNA is TGTGCCAGCAGTGAACAGGGTCGGGATCAGCCCCAGCATTTT. Using reference TRBV2 and TRBJ1-5 for the parts outside the CDR3, the full variable domain is EPEVTQTPSHQVTQMGQEVILRCVPISNHLYFYWYRQILGQKVEFLVSFYNNEISEKSEIFDDQFSVERPDGSNFTLKIRSTKLEDSAMYFCASSEQGRDQPQHFGDGTRLSIL.

The chain is built from TRBV4-2 and TRBJ2-7; 9 nucleotides agree with TRBD2. This CDR3 is 14 amino acids long. With 4 bases clipped from V and 3 bases from J, the junction kept 4 bases outside the gene matches. The germline V gene has CDR1 LGHNA and CDR2 YNFKEQ. Here the CDR3 DNA reads TGTGCCAGCAGCCGTAGCGGGAGTGTCTACGAGCAGTACTTC. It codes for CASSRSGSVYEQYF.

This clone occurred a few times. The V and J genes are TRBV6-6 and TRBJ1-4; 10 nucleotides align to TRBD1. The germline CDR1 and CDR2 sequences are MNHNY and SVGAGI (reference sequence). After removal of 9 bases from V and 4 bases from J, the junction contained 5 bases not matched to a gene. The CDR3 is 14 amino acids. CDR3 in amino acids: CASAGTGVNEKLFF. Here the CDR3 DNA reads TGTGCCAGTGCCGGGACAGGGGTTAATGAAAAACTGTTTTTT.

The rearrangement links TRBV5-4 to TRBJ2-1; 9 bases fit TRBD2. The CDR3 contains 17 residues. With V trimmed by 0 bases and J by 0 bases, 4 bases remained unmatched. Germline CDR1 SGHNT, CDR2 YYREEE (reference sequence). The CDR3 reads CASSLELAGFSYNEQFF. The CDR3 region has the DNA TGTGCCAGCAGCTTGGAGCTAGCGGGATTCTCCTACAATGAGCAGTTCTTC. Full variable domain (outside the CDR3, taken from reference TRBV5-4 and TRBJ2-1): ETGVTQSPTHLIKTRGQQVTLRCSSQSGHNTVSWYQQALGQGPQFIFQYYREEENGRGNFPPRFSGLQFPNYSSELNVNALELDDSALYLCASSLELAGFSYNEQFFGPGTRLTVL.

The chain uses TRBV28 and TRBJ1-2; 7 nucleotides agree with TRBD1. Germline CDR1 is MDHEN and CDR2 is SYDVKM. V shed 3 bases and J 5 bases; nucleotides not matched to a gene: 9. The length of the CDR3 is 15 residues. This CDR3 is CASSFPNSGGYGYTF. Written as DNA, the CDR3 is TGTGCCAGCAGTTTTCCGAACTCAGGGGGATATGGCTACACCTTC.

The chain employs TRBV27 and TRBJ2-7; weak D call: TRBD2 (6 bases). Germline V gene sequence: CDR1 MNHEY, CDR2 SMNVEV (reference sequence). V was clipped by 3 bases and J by 6 bases, with 9 bases between them. This CDR3 is built from 12 residues. CDR3 amino acids: CASSLQGGEQYF. The CDR3 nucleotides read TGTGCCAGCAGTTTGCAGGGAGGCGAGCAGTACTTC.

The chain uses TRBV28 and TRBJ1-3, with a weak D call TRBD1 (5 bases). The V end was cut by 8 bases, the J end by 0 bases, with 8 bases between. CDR3 length: 13 amino acids. Germline loops: CDR1 MDHEN, CDR2 SYDVKM. The DNA of the CDR3 is TGTGCCAGCCTCAGGGTCTCTGGAAACACCATATATTTT. Amino acids: CASLRVSGNTIYF.

The V call is TRBV2, the J call TRBJ1-1; D call uncertain. Germline lookup yields CDR1 SNHLY and CDR2 FYNNEI. Trimming took 5 bases from V and 4 from J, leaving 8 bases between them. This CDR3 region has 12 residues. CDR3 nucleotides: TGTGCCAGCAGTATTGAGGTCACTGAAGCTTTCTTT. Translated, it gives CASSIEVTEAFF.

V gene TRBV7-9 combines with J gene TRBJ2-5, with TRBD1 matching over 9 bases. Germline V lookup: CDR1 SEHNR, CDR2 FQNEAQ (reference sequence). The V and J ends lost 5 bases and 4 bases, in that order; junction bases with no gene match: 8. This CDR3 has 15 amino acids. For the CDR3, the DNA is TGTGCCAGCAGCAGAGGGGACAGGGAGGGAGAGACCCAGTACTTC. Its protein product is CASSRGDREGETQYF.

The rearrangement joins TRBV19 to TRBJ2-7; unclear D gene. Looked up from germline, CDR1 is LNHDA and CDR2 is SQIVND (reference sequence). Trimming removed 5 bases at V and 3 bases at J, with 11 bases between. CDR3 length: 13 amino acids. CDR3 protein: CASSVTASYEQYF. Written as DNA, the CDR3 is TGTGCCAGTAGTGTGACCGCTAGCTACGAGCAGTACTTC.

The gene calls are TRBV5-1 and TRBJ1-3, with D possibly TRBD1 on 5 matching bases. The V end was cut by 4 bases, the J end by 4 bases, with 21 bases between. The CDR3 is 17 residues long. Germline V CDR1 and CDR2: SGHRS, YFSETQ. DNA for the CDR3: TGCGCCAGCAGCGGGGACTATAGCAACTCAAGGGGAAACACCATATATTTT. Amino acid sequence: CASSGDYSNSRGNTIYF.

This chain joins TRBV25-1 and TRBJ2-2, with TRBD2 matching 11 bases. The CDR3 has 18 amino acids. The germline V gene has CDR1 MGHDK and CDR2 SYGVNS. Trimming at V came to 0 bases and at J to 0 bases, leaving 3 bases not matched to a gene. The CDR3: CASSEYRGLAANTGELFF. In DNA, the CDR3 is TGTGCCAGCAGTGAATATCGGGGACTAGCGGCGAACACCGGGGAGCTGTTTTTT.

This clone has a handful of counts. The chain joins TRBV4-1 to TRBJ1-3; D call uncertain. Germline V gives CDR1 MGHRA, CDR2 YSYEKL. V lost 0 bases, J lost 3 bases, and 6 bases lay in between. The CDR3 is made up of 14 amino acids. The CDR3 loop is CASSQETLGNTIYF. The CDR3 bases are TGCGCCAGCAGCCAAGAGACACTTGGAAACACCATATATTTT.

The chain joins TRBV9 to TRBJ2-3; 12 nucleotides align to TRBD2. Germline assignment: CDR1 SGDLS and CDR2 YYNGEE. This CDR3 contains 15 residues. Losses at the gene ends were 0 bases for V and 9 bases for J; bases not matched to a gene: 5. The CDR3 DNA is TGTGCCAGCAGCGTAGCTAGCGGGAGGGCCGAGACGCAGTATTTT. Translating it yields CASSVASGRAETQYF.

This clone was seen a few times. The J gene is TRBJ2-7, the V gene TRBV30; the match to TRBD2 covers 8 bases. Germline V CDR1 and CDR2: GTSNPN, SVGIG (reference sequence). This CDR3 has 13 amino acids. The CDR3 DNA reads as TGTGTCCTAGAGCGGGGGCCTTCCTACGAGCAGTACTTC. This sequence encodes CVLERGPSYEQYF. Full variable domain (missing parts from reference TRBV30 and TRBJ2-7): SQTIHQWPATLVQPVGSPLSLECTVEGTSNPNLYWYRQAAGRGLQLLFYSVGIGQISSEVPQNLSASRPQDRQFILSSKKLLLSDSGFYLCVLERGPSYEQYFGPGTRLTVT.

V is TRBV7-8 and J is TRBJ2-3; TRBD1 agrees at 11 bases. J was trimmed by 2 bases and V by 5 bases; bases with no gene match: 6. CDR1 is SGHVS and CDR2 is FQNEAQ in the germline V gene. The CDR3 has 16 amino acids. CDR3 sequence reads: CASSRRTGGPTDTQYF. CDR3 nucleotides: TGTGCCAGCAGCCGAAGGACAGGGGGCCCCACAGATACGCAGTATTTT.

This chain joins TRBV19 and TRBJ2-7; D perhaps matches TRBD2 (6 bases). The CDR3 is 14 amino acids. CDR1 is LNHDA and CDR2 is SQIVND in the germline V gene (reference sequence). Trimming shortened V by 5 bases and J by 4 bases, and 15 bases separated the two germline ends. CDR3 DNA sequence: TGTGCCAGTAGTGACATTAGCGGCGTTTACGAGCAGTACTTC. It encodes CASSDISGVYEQYF.

The rearrangement links TRBV7-8 to TRBJ2-7; 8 positions agree with TRBD2. The CDR3 covers 13 residues. J was trimmed by 7 bases and V by 4 bases; bases with no gene match: 6. Per germline, CDR1 SGHVS and CDR2 FQNEAQ. CDR3 in amino acids: CASSWTSLGEQYF. The CDR3 DNA reads as TGTGCCAGCAGCTGGACTAGCCTGGGTGAGCAGTACTTC.

V and J are TRBV24-1 and TRBJ2-1, with D maybe TRBD1 (6 bases). Per the germline V gene, CDR1 is KGHDR and CDR2 is SFDVKD. V was trimmed by 3 bases and J by 7 bases, leaving 21 bases between them. The CDR3 is 17 residues long. The CDR3 nucleotides are TGTGCCACCAGTGATAATACGCTCAGGGGAGTCTTGAATGAGCAGTTCTTC. This codes for CATSDNTLRGVLNEQFF.

The genes are TRBV15 and TRBJ2-7, with 10 bases fitting TRBD2. This CDR3 spans 15 amino acids. V was clipped by 3 bases and J by 5 bases; unmatched bases: 7. Germline lookup yields CDR1 LNHNV and CDR2 YYDKDF (reference sequence). This chain's CDR3 is CATSSRSGRFDEQYF. The CDR3 DNA sequence: TGTGCCACCAGCAGTCGTAGCGGGAGGTTCGACGAGCAGTACTTC.

The CDR3 spells CASSPGTSYSYNEQFF. DNA of the CDR3: TGTGCCAGCAGCCCGGGGACTAGTTACTCCTACAATGAGCAGTTCTTC. This chain joins TRBV3-1 (or the pseudogene TRBV3-2) and TRBJ2-1; 8 nucleotides align to TRBD2. CDR1 LGHDT and CDR2 YNNKEL come from the germline V gene (reference sequence). The J segment lost 0 bases and the V segment lost 4 bases, leaving 5 bases of the junction unmatched. The CDR3 is made up of 16 amino acids.

V gene TRBV6-6 combines with J gene TRBJ2-5; 8 nucleotides align to TRBD2. The trim removed 9 bases at V and 4 bases at J, leaving 7 bases unmatched. Germline CDR1 MNHNY, CDR2 SVGAGI (reference sequence). The CDR3 is 13 amino acids. The CDR3 bases are TGTGCCAGTCGAGGACTAGCTGGAGAGACCCAGTACTTC. It is translated as CASRGLAGETQYF.

This clone was found once. The genes are TRBV7-8 and TRBJ2-7, with 11 bases fitting TRBD2. CDR3 size: 16 residues. The germline gives CDR1 SGHVS, CDR2 FQNEAQ. Trimming cost V 2 bases and J 2 bases; bases outside gene matches: 5. CDR3 protein: CASSLTSGSAPYEQYF. CDR3 in DNA: TGTGCCAGCAGCTTAACTAGCGGGAGCGCCCCCTACGAGCAGTACTTC.